This T cell receptor beta chain derives from a study of cytomegalovirus exposure and HLA in healthy donors. Comment on this clone: The antigen is unknown.

This table comes from immunoSEQ multiplex PCR, and its TCRdb copy is limited to in-frame clones, with some not included. In the table there are 95,000 to 150,000 clones, 89% of which are singletons. Trimming removed 3 bases from V and 3 bases from J, with 8 bases in between. CDR1 MNHEY and CDR2 SMNVEV come from the germline V gene (reference sequence). This CDR3 is built from 13 residues. Study-level points and caveats: Most TCRs appeared rarely, but some public TCRs recurred in many donors. The classifier reportedly diagnosed cytomegalovirus status with high specificity and sensitivity. The authors listed over 150 TCR beta chains as cytomegalovirus-associated.

Separate from the 666-subject first cohort, the approximately 130-subject validation cohort was the one that the donors belonged to. The clonotype comes from a woman aged 18-29 years in good health and CMV-seronegative. The chain couples TRBV27 to TRBJ1-1, with D tentatively TRBD1 (5 bases). The sample comprised PBMCs. CDR3 coding DNA: TGTGCCAGCAGTTTGGGGGGGGACACTGAAGCTTTCTTT. This sequence encodes CASSLGGDTEAFF.